This TCR beta chain stems from a study of shared clonotypes between healthy human individuals. The V gene end was trimmed by 0 bases and the J gene end by 2 bases; junction bases not matched to a gene: 1. This CDR3 spans 16 amino acids. Germline V CDR1 and CDR2: SGHRS, YFSETQ. To note about this clone: Other nucleotide sequences from this sample produce the same CDR3.

CD4+ cell separation produced CD45RA+ naive and CD45RA-negative memory subsets. Some clones are missing from TCRdb's copy, which holds only in-frame ones; the method was immunoSEQ multiplex PCR. The sample holds approximately 1.5 million clones, around 98% seen once. Material for sequencing was naive CD4+ T cells sorted from blood. The sample's subset: CD45RA+ positively selected. The chain employs TRBV5-1 and TRBJ2-1; 11 bases are a match to TRBD2. The receptor's source is a man aged 25-45 years in good health. The CDR3 loop reads CASSLVLAGAYNEQFF. The CDR3 coding sequence is TGCGCCAGCAGCTTGGTACTAGCGGGAGCCTACAATGAGCAGTTCTTC.